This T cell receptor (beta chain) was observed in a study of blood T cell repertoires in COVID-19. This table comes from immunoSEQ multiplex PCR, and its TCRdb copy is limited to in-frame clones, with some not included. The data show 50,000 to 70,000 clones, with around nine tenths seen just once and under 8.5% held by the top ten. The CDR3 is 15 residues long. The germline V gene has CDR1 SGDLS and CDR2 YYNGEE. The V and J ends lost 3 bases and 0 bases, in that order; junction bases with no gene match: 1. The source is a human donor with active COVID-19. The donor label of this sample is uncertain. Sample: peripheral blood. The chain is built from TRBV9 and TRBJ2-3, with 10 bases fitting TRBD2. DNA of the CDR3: TGTGCCAGCAGCGCGACTAGCGGGAGCACAGATACGCAGTATTTT. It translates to CASSATSGSTDTQYF.